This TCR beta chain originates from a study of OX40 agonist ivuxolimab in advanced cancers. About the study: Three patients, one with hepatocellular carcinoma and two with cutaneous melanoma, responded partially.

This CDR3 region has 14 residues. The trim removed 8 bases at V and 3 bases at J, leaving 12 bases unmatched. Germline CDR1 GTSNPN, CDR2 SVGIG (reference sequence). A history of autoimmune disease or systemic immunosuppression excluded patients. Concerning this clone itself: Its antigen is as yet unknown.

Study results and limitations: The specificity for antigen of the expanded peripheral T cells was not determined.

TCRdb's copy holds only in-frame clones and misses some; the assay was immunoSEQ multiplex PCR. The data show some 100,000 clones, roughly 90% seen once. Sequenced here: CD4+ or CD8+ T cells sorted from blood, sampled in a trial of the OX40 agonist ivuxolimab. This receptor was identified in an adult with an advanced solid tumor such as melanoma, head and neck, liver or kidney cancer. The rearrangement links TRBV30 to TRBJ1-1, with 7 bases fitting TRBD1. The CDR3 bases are TGTGCCCGGCGGGGCAGGGGGTTTGACACTGAAGCTTTCTTT. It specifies CARRGRGFDTEAFF.